Sequencing of this TCR beta chain was carried out in a study of blood T cells in healthy people across ages. After removal of 5 bases from V and 3 bases from J, the junction contained 9 bases not matched to a gene. The CDR3 length is 16 residues. Together with a sample-barcoded 5' primer, a J-beta primer mix was included in a second PCR lasting about 6 to 11 cycles. TCRdb recomputed calls from the 5' RACE reads with MiXCR, one row per CDR3 protein. Of approximately 1.5 million distinct CDR3 sequences in the sample, around 35% were seen once. The origin of this receptor is a woman under 40 in good health. The V call is TRBV12-3 or TRBV12-4, the J call TRBJ1-5; 8 bases are a match to TRBD1. The specimen sequenced was blood. The CDR3 protein is CASSPSTGALNQPQHF. CDR3 nucleotides: TGTGCCAGCAGTCCCTCGACAGGGGCACTCAATCAGCCCCAGCATTTT.